The present entry profiles one TCR beta chain with its context. Its antigen is undetermined. The sample originates from a study of chemoradiotherapy in HPV16-positive cancers. Study-wide background: Functional T-cell assays on a couple of HPV16-positive patients' cells defined candidate HPV-specific clones and common TCR motifs.

The V gene's germline CDR1 is GTSNPN and CDR2 SVGIG (reference sequence). CDR3 length: 12 amino acids. With 6 bases clipped from V and 6 bases from J, the junction kept 5 bases outside the gene matches. Profiling relied on immunoSEQ multiplex PCR, and the TCRdb table lists in-frame clones only, not all of them. The table records approximately 12,000 clones, about three fifths of them present only once. The study, taken as a whole, reports: HPV-responsive T-cell expansion during chemoradiotherapy was linked to improved recurrence-free survival in HPV16-positive patients.

The chain employs TRBV30 and TRBJ1-2; TRBD1 agrees at 9 bases. This specimen was collected from a patient who underwent chemoradiotherapy. This clonotype originated in a human donor with HPV-associated anogenital cancer. CDR3 protein: CACEGQGHGYTF. The CDR3 DNA reads TGTGCCTGTGAGGGACAGGGACATGGCTACACCTTC.